One T cell receptor beta chain is described in this entry. Clones were read by immunoSEQ multiplex PCR, and TCRdb kept only the in-frame ones, dropping some. The sample holds about 280,000 clones, less than 95% seen once. The data originate from a study of blood T cell repertoires in COVID-19. The CDR3 is 15 residues long. Trimming cost V 5 bases and J 6 bases, with 19 bases left between them. The germline V gene encodes CDR1 SGHAT and CDR2 FQNNGV. Within 2 weeks before study entry, exposed participants met a COVID-19 case. The source of this sequence is a man aged 40-50 years who had been exposed to COVID-19. V and J are TRBV11-2 and TRBJ1-2, with D perhaps matching TRBD1 (6 bases). The source material was PBMCs or T cells enriched from blood (not recorded which). For the CDR3, the DNA is TGTGCCAGCAGCCCGAGGACAGCCTGGGTAGATGGCTACACCTTC. Residues: CASSPRTAWVDGYTF.